Presented here are 20 T cell receptor beta chains from one specimen sequenced in a study of cytomegalovirus exposure and HLA in healthy donors. Primers for the PCR totalled 60 Vbeta and 13 Jbeta. Measured with immunoSEQ multiplex PCR; TCRdb has only the in-frame clones, and not every one. The sample consists of 100,000 or so clones, about 79% of them appearing once. Sequenced material: PBMCs. All receptors derive from a human donor in good health.

The chain recombines TRBV6-1 with TRBJ1-2, with unresolved D. The ends were cut back, 7 bases at V and 2 bases at J, with 14 bases in the middle. CDR1 MNHNS and CDR2 SASEGT come from the germline V gene. The CDR3 is made up of 14 amino acids. CDR3 nucleotide sequence: TGTGCCAGCACCCTTGCGGGAGCGAACTATGGCTACACCTTC. Amino acids: CASTLAGANYGYTF.

This clone was observed once. This chain joins TRBV11-2 and TRBJ2-6; D is perhaps TRBD1 (6 bases). CDR3 length equals 14 residues. V was cut by 6 bases and J by 4 bases, with 10 bases left in between. Germline lookup yields CDR1 SGHAT and CDR2 FQNNGV. The CDR3 reads CASRGAGGANVLTF. The DNA of the CDR3 is TGTGCCAGCAGGGGGGCAGGGGGGGCCAACGTCCTGACTTTC.

This clone showed up just a few times. This sequence joins TRBV27 and TRBJ2-7; perhaps TRBD2 as D (7 bases). Germline V gives CDR1 MNHEY, CDR2 SMNVEV (reference sequence). With 5 bases removed from V and 2 bases from J, the gap between germline ends came to 16 bases. The CDR3 loop spans 15 amino acids. The CDR3 bases are TGTGCCAGCAGTCCAAAAGAGGGGGGGGCCTACGAGCAGTACTTC. It encodes CASSPKEGGAYEQYF.

V gene TRBV7-2 combines with J gene TRBJ2-6; D gene uncertain. This CDR3 has 14 residues. V was trimmed by 5 bases and J by 0 bases, leaving 5 bases between them. CDR1 SGHTA and CDR2 FQGNSA come from the germline V gene. In nucleotides, the CDR3 is TGTGCCAGCAGCCCCCGCTCTGGGGCCAACGTCCTGACTTTC. Its translation is CASSPRSGANVLTF.

This chain uses TRBV14 with TRBJ2-3; tentative D call: TRBD2 (7 bases). V was shortened by 2 bases and J by 4 bases, with 19 bases between the two germline ends. The germline CDR1 and CDR2 sequences are SGHDN and FVKESK. The CDR3 sequence is 17 residues long. The CDR3: CASSQTRGGRLPDTQYF. The CDR3 nucleotides read TGTGCCAGCAGCCAAACGAGGGGGGGCCGATTACCAGATACGCAGTATTTT.

This clone was detected only once. The chain uses TRBV27 and TRBJ1-5; D unresolved. V was cut by 6 bases and J by 6 bases, with 18 bases left in between. The CDR3 extends over 15 amino acids. The germline V gene encodes CDR1 MNHEY and CDR2 SMNVEV (reference sequence). DNA for the CDR3: TGTGCCAGCAGAGCCGAAGGCAGGATCGGTCAGCCCCAGCATTTT. This codes for CASRAEGRIGQPQHF.

Written as DNA, the CDR3 is TGTGCCACCCTTGACAGGCTGAACACTGAAGCTTTCTTT. Amino acids: CATLDRLNTEAFF. The gene calls are TRBV10-3 and TRBJ1-1; D possibly corresponds to TRBD1 (6 bases). This CDR3 is built from 13 residues. Germline CDR1 and CDR2: ENHRY and SYGVKD. The V end was cut by 10 bases, the J end by 0 bases, with 12 bases between.

V gene TRBV9 combines with J gene TRBJ2-3; D not resolved. V dropped 3 bases and J dropped 2 bases, with 16 bases sitting between them. CDR1 and CDR2 from the germline V gene are SGDLS and YYNGEE. The CDR3 contains 16 residues. CDR3: CASSGVGVFFTDTQYF. The DNA of the CDR3 is TGTGCCAGCAGCGGGGTAGGAGTGTTTTTCACAGATACGCAGTATTTT.

This clone was detected a few times. The chain is built from TRBV19 and TRBJ2-3; D is unclear. The ends were cut back, 5 bases at V and 4 bases at J, with 4 bases in the middle. CDR3 length: 11 amino acids. Germline V gene lookup returns CDR1 LNHDA and CDR2 SQIVND (reference sequence). In nucleotides, the CDR3 is TGTGCCAGTAGTGGCCCAGATACGCAGTATTTT. It encodes CASSGPDTQYF.

The rearrangement uses TRBV19 and TRBJ2-2; 9 nucleotides agree with TRBD1. Germline V lookup: CDR1 LNHDA, CDR2 SQIVND (reference sequence). This CDR3 region has 13 residues. V lost 3 bases and J lost 9; bases outside the gene matches: 2. CDR3: CASSMTGGRELFF. CDR3 nucleotides: TGTGCCAGTAGTATGACAGGGGGACGGGAGCTGTTTTTT.

This clone has more than one count but fewer than ten. The chain employs TRBV27 and TRBJ1-5, with D perhaps TRBD1 (5 bases). The V end was cut by 3 bases, the J end by 2 bases, with 5 bases between. Germline CDR1 and CDR2: MNHEY and SMNVEV (reference sequence). This CDR3 has 13 residues. The chain's CDR3 is CASSFRGNQPQHF. The CDR3 DNA follows: TGTGCCAGCAGTTTCAGGGGCAATCAGCCCCAGCATTTT.

V and J are TRBV29-1 and TRBJ2-1; the D gene is possibly TRBD2 (5 bases). Germline V gene sequence: CDR1 SQVTM, CDR2 ANQGSEA. V lost 7 bases and J lost 6, with 10 bases in between. The CDR3 runs 11 residues. The chain's CDR3 is CSGLRGNEQFF. The CDR3, as DNA: TGCAGCGGCCTCCGGGGCAATGAGCAGTTCTTC.

The chain is built from TRBV5-4 and TRBJ1-6; tentative D call: TRBD1 (6 bases). The V and J ends lost 2 bases and 7 bases respectively, with 13 bases between them. The CDR3 runs 15 residues. Per the germline V gene, CDR1 is SGHNT and CDR2 is YYREEE (reference sequence). In nucleotides, the CDR3 is TGTGCCAGCAGCTTCCCGACAGGAGTCAATTCACCCCTCCACTTT. Its protein product is CASSFPTGVNSPLHF.

CDR3 region: CASSLGSGVNYGYTF. CDR3 bases: TGTGCCAGCAGCTTAGGATCCGGAGTAAACTATGGCTACACCTTC. The chain combines TRBV7-2 with TRBJ1-2; unclear D gene. The CDR3 is 15 amino acids. Germline assignment: CDR1 SGHTA and CDR2 FQGNSA. V lost 1 base, J lost 2 bases, and 11 bases lay in between.

V gene TRBV5-6 combines with J gene TRBJ2-7; 8 bases are a match to TRBD1. CDR3 length: 14 amino acids. V dropped 2 bases and J dropped 4; count of bases not matched to a gene: 5. Germline lookup yields CDR1 SGHDT and CDR2 YYEEEE. The CDR3 bases are TGTGCCAGCAGCTTCTCAGGGGGCGGGTACGAGCAGTACTTC. It is translated as CASSFSGGGYEQYF.

This chain uses TRBV9 with TRBJ1-6; D uncertain. The CDR3 sequence is 15 residues long. V lost 0 bases and J lost 0, with 4 bases in between. In germline, CDR1 is SGDLS, CDR2 YYNGEE. In DNA, the CDR3 is TGTGCCAGCAGCGTAGGGAGCTCCTATAATTCACCCCTCCACTTT. As protein: CASSVGSSYNSPLHF.

J is TRBJ2-5 and V is TRBV5-6; 8 bases fit TRBD2. CDR1 SGHDT and CDR2 YYEEEE come from the germline V gene. The trim removed 1 base at V and 5 bases at J, leaving 4 bases unmatched. The CDR3 has 14 residues. DNA of the CDR3: TGTGCCAGCAGCTTGAGGCGGGGGGTGGAGACCCAGTACTTC. Amino acid sequence: CASSLRRGVETQYF.

The gene calls are TRBV4-3 and TRBJ1-6, with D unclear. V shed 1 base and J shed 9 bases, with 13 bases lying between them. Germline V lookup: CDR1 LGHNA, CDR2 YSLEER. The CDR3 has 15 amino acids. The CDR3 DNA reads as TGCGCCAGCAGCCAAGTAGTCAGCGTGGCTTCACCCCTCCACTTT. Protein: CASSQVVSVASPLHF.

The CDR3 DNA is TGTGCCAGCAGCCTAGATCGTGGACTAGCGGGAGCGTACGAGCAGTACTTC. This translates into CASSLDRGLAGAYEQYF. This chain connects TRBV7-9 to TRBJ2-7; 13 bases are shared with TRBD2. The CDR3 sequence is 17 residues long. Per the germline V gene, CDR1 is SEHNR and CDR2 is FQNEAQ (reference sequence). The V and J ends lost 5 bases and 4 bases, in that order; junction bases with no gene match: 11.

The chain joins TRBV2 to TRBJ2-3, with 7 bases lining up with TRBD2. This CDR3 has 14 residues. The J segment lost 4 bases and the V segment lost 8 bases, leaving 9 bases of the junction unmatched. From germline, CDR1 is SNHLY and CDR2 FYNNEI. CDR3 residues: CASLLAGVADTQYF. DNA for the CDR3: TGTGCCAGCCTGCTGGCGGGAGTAGCAGATACGCAGTATTTT. Filled out from reference TRBV2 and TRBJ2-3, the complete variable domain reads EPEVTQTPSHQVTQMGQEVILRCVPISNHLYFYWYRQILGQKVEFLVSFYNNEISEKSEIFDDQFSVERPDGSNFTLKIRSTKLEDSAMYFCASLLAGVADTQYFGPGTRLTVL.